These 21 T cell receptor beta chains came from one sample sequenced in a study of blood T cell repertoires in COVID-19. TCRdb's copy holds only in-frame clones and misses some; the assay was immunoSEQ multiplex PCR. The profile covers a few hundred thousand clones, with about nine tenths appearing a single time and around 11% taken by the ten largest. Specimen: peripheral blood. The receptors originated from a woman aged 25 to 39 with COVID-19, enrolled during active disease.

Only one count was recorded for this clone. The chain carries TRBV6-5 and TRBJ2-2; tentatively, D is TRBD1 (6 bases). The CDR3 is made up of 13 amino acids. Trimming removed 5 bases at V and 5 bases at J, with 9 bases between. Germline V gives CDR1 MNHEY, CDR2 SVGAGI. CDR3: CASSQQGTGELFF. CDR3 in DNA: TGTGCCAGCAGTCAGCAGGGGACCGGGGAGCTGTTTTTT.

The V gene is TRBV6-5, the J gene TRBJ2-5; 7 bases agree with TRBD2. Losses at the gene ends were 10 bases for V and 1 base for J; bases not matched to a gene: 6. The CDR3 loop spans 13 amino acids. CDR1 and CDR2 from the germline V gene are MNHEY and SVGAGI. The CDR3 DNA is TGTGCCACCTCGGAGCGGGGCCAAGAGACCCAGTACTTC. Translated, it gives CATSERGQETQYF.

V and J are TRBV25-1 and TRBJ2-7, with 10 bases lining up with TRBD2. The CDR3 runs to 16 residues. Germline assignment: CDR1 MGHDK and CDR2 SYGVNS. J was trimmed by 4 bases and V by 4 bases; bases with no gene match: 10. The CDR3 DNA follows: TGTGCCAGCAGTGGCTCGGGGACTAGCGTTTCGTACGAGCAGTACTTC. Amino acid sequence: CASSGSGTSVSYEQYF.

Concerning this clone itself: At one of its ends the junction is not consistent with the germline gene, which may arise from a read error. The gene calls are TRBV7-7 and TRBJ2-5; 10 nucleotides match TRBD2. This CDR3 is 16 amino acids long. Germline V CDR1 and CDR2: SSHAT, FNYEAQ (reference sequence). The DNA of the CDR3 is TGTGCTAGCAGCTTAGAACTAGCGGGGCTCCAAGAGACCCAGTACTTC. Amino acid sequence: CASSLELAGLQETQYF. Complete variable domain (other parts from reference TRBV7-7 and TRBJ2-5): GAGVSQSPRYKVTKRGQDVTLRCDPISSHATLYWYQQALGQGPEFLTYFNYEAQPDKSGLPSDRFSAERPEGSISTLTIQRTEQRDSAMYRCASSLELAGLQETQYFGPGTRLLVL.

This chain joins TRBV12-3 or TRBV12-4 and TRBJ1-2, with D tentatively TRBD1 (5 bases). The germline V and J ends were trimmed by 2 bases and 7 bases, with 11 bases remaining between them. The CDR3 has 13 amino acids. CDR3 DNA: TGTGCCAGCAGTTTACCGGGGGTGAGTGGCTACACCTTC. Protein sequence: CASSLPGVSGYTF.

The CDR3 loop is CASSLGPQGPGGELFF. The CDR3 DNA follows: TGTGCCAGCAGCTTGGGACCGCAGGGGCCGGGCGGGGAGCTGTTTTTT. This chain connects TRBV5-4 to TRBJ2-2, with D perhaps matching TRBD1 (6 bases). Germline values: CDR1 SGHNT, CDR2 YYREEE (reference sequence). Trimming removed 0 bases at V and 7 bases at J, with 16 bases between. CDR3 length: 16 amino acids. The whole variable domain, filled in from reference TRBV5-4 and TRBJ2-2, reads ETGVTQSPTHLIKTRGQQVTLRCSSQSGHNTVSWYQQALGQGPQFIFQYYREEENGRGNFPPRFSGLQFPNYSSELNVNALELDDSALYLCASSLGPQGPGGELFFGEGSRLTVL.

This clone is a singleton in its sample. The genes are TRBV28 and TRBJ1-1; 9 bases fit TRBD1. The germline gives CDR1 MDHEN, CDR2 SYDVKM. V gave up 7 bases and J gave up 4 bases; unmatched junction bases: 7. The CDR3 is 14 residues long. As DNA, the CDR3 is TGTGCCAGCATCCGGACAGGGGCTGGCACTGAAGCTTTCTTT. As protein: CASIRTGAGTEAFF.

This chain uses TRBV2 with TRBJ2-2; possibly TRBD2 for D (6 bases). The germline gives CDR1 SNHLY, CDR2 FYNNEI. Trimming removed 6 bases at V and 2 bases at J, with 10 bases between. The CDR3 is 14 residues long. The CDR3 nucleotides read TGTGCCAGCAGGCCGGGAGATAACACCGGGGAGCTGTTTTTT. Residues: CASRPGDNTGELFF.

The gene calls are TRBV4-3 and TRBJ1-2, with D maybe TRBD1 (6 bases). Germline CDR1 is LGHNA and CDR2 is YSLEER. There are 13 residues in the CDR3. V was trimmed by 8 bases and J by 2 bases, leaving 12 bases between them. The CDR3 sequence is CASAPGQNYGYTF. The DNA for the CDR3 is TGCGCCAGCGCCCCGGGACAAAACTATGGCTACACCTTC.

This chain uses TRBV2 with TRBJ1-5; TRBD1 is a possible D gene (5 bases). Germline V gives CDR1 SNHLY, CDR2 FYNNEI. V gave up 1 base and J gave up 4 bases, with 14 bases separating them. The CDR3 is 16 amino acids. The CDR3 is CASSEGGRRTNQPQHF. CDR3 nucleotide sequence: TGTGCCAGCAGTGAAGGGGGCCGACGCACTAATCAGCCCCAGCATTTT.

In this sample, this clone turned up a few times. The chain employs TRBV6-2 or TRBV6-3 and TRBJ2-7; D is unclear. The CDR3 covers 13 residues. V was pared by 2 bases and J by 4 bases, with 9 bases between. Germline V gives CDR1 MNHEY, CDR2 SVGEGT. CDR3 sequence: CASSYGREYEQYF. The DNA for the CDR3 is TGTGCCAGCAGTTACGGGCGCGAATACGAGCAGTACTTC.

This chain joins TRBV30 and TRBJ2-1; no definite D call. CDR3 length: 14 amino acids. Looked up from germline, CDR1 is GTSNPN and CDR2 is SVGIG (reference sequence). V was clipped by 2 bases and J by 0 bases, with 8 bases between them. The CDR3 DNA reads TGTGCCTGGAGTCCGAGTCTCTCCTACAATGAGCAGTTCTTC. This sequence encodes CAWSPSLSYNEQFF.

The chain combines TRBV27 with TRBJ1-6, with TRBD1 identical over 9 bases. The CDR3 extends over 15 amino acids. Germline assignment: CDR1 MNHEY and CDR2 SMNVEV (reference sequence). With V trimmed by 6 bases and J by 11 bases, 11 bases remained unmatched. CDR3 coding DNA: TGTGCCAGCAGCTTCCTAGGACAGGGGTATGCACCCCTCCACTTT. Amino acids: CASSFLGQGYAPLHF.

The chain is built from TRBV12-3 or TRBV12-4 and TRBJ1-5; D uncertain. This CDR3 has 13 amino acids. V was pared by 3 bases and J by 6 bases, with 9 bases between. DNA of the CDR3: TGTGCCAGCAGTTTTTTCGTCGGTCAGCCCCAGCATTTT. It encodes CASSFFVGQPQHF.

For this clone: Other DNA sequences in the sample encode the same CDR3. V and J are TRBV15 and TRBJ1-2; 11 bases fit TRBD1. CDR1 is LNHNV and CDR2 is YYDKDF in the germline V gene (reference sequence). Losses at the gene ends were 2 bases for V and 2 bases for J; bases not matched to a gene: 4. This CDR3 is 16 amino acids long. CDR3 in DNA: TGTGCCACCAGCAGATCGGGACAGGGGGACAACTATGGCTACACCTTC. It is translated as CATSRSGQGDNYGYTF.

The chain links TRBV19 to TRBJ2-1, with 14 bases fitting TRBD2. CDR3 length: 17 amino acids. V lost 3 bases, J lost 9 bases, and 10 bases stayed unmatched. The germline V gene has CDR1 LNHDA and CDR2 SQIVND (reference sequence). In DNA, the CDR3 is TGTGCCAGTAGTATCCCGCGACTAGCGGGAGGGCCACCTGAGCAGTTCTTC. It translates to CASSIPRLAGGPPEQFF.

This chain joins TRBV9 and TRBJ2-7; 9 nucleotides align to TRBD2. Germline CDR1 is SGDLS and CDR2 is YYNGEE. Germline trimming cut 0 bases from V and 4 bases from J; bases unmatched to any gene: 11. This CDR3 contains 17 residues. The CDR3 DNA follows: TGTGCCAGCAGCGTAGAGGCCGGGACTAGCTGGATATACGAGCAGTACTTC. It yields the protein CASSVEAGTSWIYEQYF.

This clone was seen a few times. This chain connects TRBV5-5 to TRBJ2-7; TRBD1 aligns across 7 bases. The V and J ends lost 4 bases and 3 bases, in that order; junction bases with no gene match: 10. Germline values: CDR1 SGHKS, CDR2 YYEKEE (reference sequence). This CDR3 has 15 amino acids. The CDR3 loop reads CASSVTGARVYEQYF. The CDR3, as DNA: TGTGCCAGCAGCGTAACAGGGGCCCGTGTCTACGAGCAGTACTTC.

The chain recombines TRBV9 with TRBJ2-1; D not certain. The CDR3 has 16 amino acids. CDR1 is SGDLS, CDR2 YYNGEE, per germline. With 0 bases removed from V and 0 bases from J, the gap between germline ends came to 10 bases. CDR3 sequence: CASSVGITSSYNEQFF. For the CDR3, the DNA is TGTGCCAGCAGCGTAGGTATTACGAGCTCCTACAATGAGCAGTTCTTC. Full variable domain (outside the CDR3, taken from reference TRBV9 and TRBJ2-1): DSGVTQTPKHLITATGQRVTLRCSPRSGDLSVYWYQQSLDQGLQFLIQYYNGEERAKGNILERFSAQQFPDLHSELNLSSLELGDSALYFCASSVGITSSYNEQFFGPGTRLTVL.

This clone has a single count. The chain combines TRBV10-3 with TRBJ1-1, with D unresolved. V was trimmed by 9 bases and J by 1 base, leaving 15 bases between them. This CDR3 comprises 14 residues. CDR1 and CDR2 from the germline V gene are ENHRY and SYGVKD. The CDR3 DNA is TGTGCCATTAATGAACGGGAAAGGAACACTGAAGCTTTCTTT. This codes for CAINERERNTEAFF.

This sequence joins TRBV6-1 and TRBJ2-7; 9 bases are shared with TRBD1. V shed 2 bases, J shed 5 bases, and the junction held 10 bases outside the gene matches. Germline V gene lookup returns CDR1 MNHNS and CDR2 SASEGT. The CDR3 has 16 residues. The chain's CDR3 is CASSELAGTGFHEQYF. The CDR3 DNA follows: TGTGCCAGCAGTGAACTTGCCGGGACAGGGTTCCACGAGCAGTACTTC.